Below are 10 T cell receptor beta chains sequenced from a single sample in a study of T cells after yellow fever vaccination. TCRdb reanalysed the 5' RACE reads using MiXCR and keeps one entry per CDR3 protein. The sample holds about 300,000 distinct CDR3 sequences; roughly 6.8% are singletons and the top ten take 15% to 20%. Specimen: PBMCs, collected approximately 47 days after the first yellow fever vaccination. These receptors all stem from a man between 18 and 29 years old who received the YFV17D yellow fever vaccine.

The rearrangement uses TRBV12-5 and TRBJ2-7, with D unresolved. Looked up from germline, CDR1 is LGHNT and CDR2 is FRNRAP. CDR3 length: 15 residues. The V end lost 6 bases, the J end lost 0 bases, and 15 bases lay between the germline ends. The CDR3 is CASGFGVASSYEQYF. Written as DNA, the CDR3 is TGTGCTAGTGGCTTCGGCGTGGCGAGCTCCTACGAGCAGTACTTC.

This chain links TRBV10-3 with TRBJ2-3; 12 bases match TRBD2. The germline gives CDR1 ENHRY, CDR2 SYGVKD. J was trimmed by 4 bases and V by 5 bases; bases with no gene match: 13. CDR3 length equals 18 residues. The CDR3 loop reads CAISLRTSGASVADTQYF. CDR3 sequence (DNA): TGTGCCATCAGTCTTAGGACTAGCGGGGCCTCAGTAGCAGATACGCAGTATTTT.

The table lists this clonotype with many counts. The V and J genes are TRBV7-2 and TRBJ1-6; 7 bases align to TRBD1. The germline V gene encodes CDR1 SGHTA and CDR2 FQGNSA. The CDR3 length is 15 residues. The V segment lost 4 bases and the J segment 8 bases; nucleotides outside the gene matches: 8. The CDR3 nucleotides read TGTGCCAGCAGCTCCCAGGGGGGACGGGATTCACCCCTCCACTTT. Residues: CASSSQGGRDSPLHF. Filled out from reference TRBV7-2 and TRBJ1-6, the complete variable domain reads GAGVSQSPSNKVTEKGKDVELRCDPISGHTALYWYRQSLGQGLEFLIYFQGNSAPDKSGLPSDRFSAERTGGSVSTLTIQRTQQEDSAVYLCASSSQGGRDSPLHFGNGTRLTVT.

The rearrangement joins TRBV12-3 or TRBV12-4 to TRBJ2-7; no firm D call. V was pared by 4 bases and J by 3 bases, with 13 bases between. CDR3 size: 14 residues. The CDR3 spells CASSSGQILYEQYF. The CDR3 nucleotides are TGTGCCAGCAGTTCTGGGCAGATCCTCTACGAGCAGTACTTC.

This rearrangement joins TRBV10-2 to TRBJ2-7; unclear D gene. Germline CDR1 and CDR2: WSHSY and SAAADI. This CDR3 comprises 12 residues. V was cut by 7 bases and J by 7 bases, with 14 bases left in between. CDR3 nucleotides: TGCGCCAGCATGCCGACCGCTTTGGAGCAGTACTTC. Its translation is CASMPTALEQYF.

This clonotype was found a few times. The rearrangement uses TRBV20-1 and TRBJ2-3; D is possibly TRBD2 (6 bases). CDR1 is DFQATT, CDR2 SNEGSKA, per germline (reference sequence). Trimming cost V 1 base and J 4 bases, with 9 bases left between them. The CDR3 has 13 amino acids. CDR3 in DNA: TGCAGTGCTAGAGCGGGACTGGCAGATACGCAGTATTTT. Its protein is CSARAGLADTQYF.

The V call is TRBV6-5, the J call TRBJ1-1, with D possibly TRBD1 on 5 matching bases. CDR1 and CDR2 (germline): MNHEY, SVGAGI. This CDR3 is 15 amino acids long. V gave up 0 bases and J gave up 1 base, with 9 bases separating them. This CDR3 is CASSYSSGGNTEAFF. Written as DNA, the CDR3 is TGTGCCAGCAGTTACTCCTCGGGGGGGAACACTGAAGCTTTCTTT.

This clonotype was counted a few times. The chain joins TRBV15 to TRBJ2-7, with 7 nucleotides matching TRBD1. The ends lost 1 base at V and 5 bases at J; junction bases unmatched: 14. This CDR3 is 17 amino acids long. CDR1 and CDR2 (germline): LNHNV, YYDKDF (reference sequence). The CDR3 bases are TGTGCCACCAGCAGAGTAGTTGTGACAGGGAGAGGACACGAGCAGTACTTC. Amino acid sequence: CATSRVVVTGRGHEQYF.

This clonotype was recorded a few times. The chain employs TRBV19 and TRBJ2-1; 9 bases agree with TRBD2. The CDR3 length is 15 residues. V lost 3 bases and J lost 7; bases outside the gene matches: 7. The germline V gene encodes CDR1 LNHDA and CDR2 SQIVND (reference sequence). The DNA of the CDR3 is TGTGCCAGTAGTATTTGGCGGGGGGGCAGGAATGAGCAGTTCTTC. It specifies CASSIWRGGRNEQFF. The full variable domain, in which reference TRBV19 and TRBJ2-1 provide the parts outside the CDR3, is DGGITQSPKYLFRKEGQNVTLSCEQNLNHDAMYWYRQDPGQGLRLIYYSQIVNDFQKGDIAEGYSVSREKKESFPLTVTSAQKNPTAFYLCASSIWRGGRNEQFFGPGTRLTVL.

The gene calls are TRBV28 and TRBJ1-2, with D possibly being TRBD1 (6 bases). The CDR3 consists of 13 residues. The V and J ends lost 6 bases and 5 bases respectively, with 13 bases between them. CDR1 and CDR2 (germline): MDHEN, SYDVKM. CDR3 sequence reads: CASRQSGVYGYTF. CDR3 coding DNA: TGTGCCAGCAGGCAATCAGGGGTTTATGGCTACACCTTC.